This TCR beta chain was obtained from a study of blood T cell repertoires in COVID-19. Study details: Acute and convalescent COVID-19 samples came from the United States, Italy and Spain. The cDNA or gDNA used as material had been derived from T cells, B-cell-depleted T cells, or PBMCs.

In the authors' workflow: Cell counts per sample came from amplifying reference gene primers. The table came from immunoSEQ multiplex PCR; TCRdb's copy has only in-frame clones and leaves some out. The V and J calls and clone size are taken from that table; D and trimming were inferred from the DNA. The sample consists of roughly 34,000 clones, over 80% of them appearing once. CDR3 length equals 14 residues. CDR1 is LNHDA and CDR2 is SQIVND in the germline V gene (reference sequence). Trimming took off 1 base at V and 4 bases at J, with 8 bases between the two ends. What was sequenced was peripheral blood. The clonotype originates from a human donor with active COVID-19. The donor label of this sample is uncertain. V and J are TRBV19 and TRBJ2-1; D perhaps matches TRBD1 (6 bases). CDR3: CASSIVGAYNEQFF. CDR3 DNA: TGTGCCAGTAGTATAGTGGGGGCATACAATGAGCAGTTCTTC.